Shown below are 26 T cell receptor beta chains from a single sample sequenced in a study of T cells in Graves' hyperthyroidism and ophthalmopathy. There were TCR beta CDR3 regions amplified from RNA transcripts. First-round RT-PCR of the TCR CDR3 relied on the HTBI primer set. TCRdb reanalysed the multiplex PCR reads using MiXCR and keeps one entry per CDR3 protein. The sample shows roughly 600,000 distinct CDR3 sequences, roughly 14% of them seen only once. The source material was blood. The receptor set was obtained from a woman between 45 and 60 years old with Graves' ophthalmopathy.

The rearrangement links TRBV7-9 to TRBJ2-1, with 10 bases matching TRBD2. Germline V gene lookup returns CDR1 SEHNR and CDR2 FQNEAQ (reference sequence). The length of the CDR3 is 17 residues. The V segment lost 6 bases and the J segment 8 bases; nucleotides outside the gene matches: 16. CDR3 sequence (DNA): TGTGCCAGCAGGTACACATCTAGCGGGAGAGTCGGTGATGAGCAGTTCTTC. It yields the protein CASRYTSSGRVGDEQFF.

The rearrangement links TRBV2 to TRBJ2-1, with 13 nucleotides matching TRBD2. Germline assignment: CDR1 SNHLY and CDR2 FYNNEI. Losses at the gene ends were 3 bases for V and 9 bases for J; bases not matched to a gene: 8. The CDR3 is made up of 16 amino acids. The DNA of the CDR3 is TGTGCCAGCAGTGATAGGGGACTAGCGGGAAAGATTGAGCAGTTCTTC. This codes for CASSDRGLAGKIEQFF.

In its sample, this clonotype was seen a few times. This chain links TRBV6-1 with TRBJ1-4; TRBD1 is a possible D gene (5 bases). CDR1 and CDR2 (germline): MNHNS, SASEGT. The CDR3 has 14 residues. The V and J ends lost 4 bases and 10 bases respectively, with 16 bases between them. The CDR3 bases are TGTGCCAGCAGTGCGGCAGGGCCGATTCGAAAACTGTTTTTT. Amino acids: CASSAAGPIRKLFF.

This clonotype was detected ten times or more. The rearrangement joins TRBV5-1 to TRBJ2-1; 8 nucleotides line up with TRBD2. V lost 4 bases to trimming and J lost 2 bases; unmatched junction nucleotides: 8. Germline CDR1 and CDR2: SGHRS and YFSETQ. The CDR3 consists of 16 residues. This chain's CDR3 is CASSALGGRTYNEQFF. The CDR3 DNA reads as TGCGCCAGCAGCGCCTTGGGCGGGAGGACCTACAATGAGCAGTTCTTC.

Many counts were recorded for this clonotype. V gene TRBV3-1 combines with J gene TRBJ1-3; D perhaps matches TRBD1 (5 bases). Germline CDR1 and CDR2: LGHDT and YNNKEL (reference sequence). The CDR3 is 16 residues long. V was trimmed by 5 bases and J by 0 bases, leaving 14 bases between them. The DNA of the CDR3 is TGTGCCAGCAGCGTTCGAGCAGGGAGCTCTGGAAACACCATATATTTT. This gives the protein CASSVRAGSSGNTIYF.

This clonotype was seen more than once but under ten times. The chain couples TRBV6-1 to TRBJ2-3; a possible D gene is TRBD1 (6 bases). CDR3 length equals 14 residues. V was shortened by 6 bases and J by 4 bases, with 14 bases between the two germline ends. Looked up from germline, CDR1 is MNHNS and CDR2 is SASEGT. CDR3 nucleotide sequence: TGTGCCAGCAGCTCAGGGGCAGCGGCAGATACGCAGTATTTT. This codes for CASSSGAAADTQYF.

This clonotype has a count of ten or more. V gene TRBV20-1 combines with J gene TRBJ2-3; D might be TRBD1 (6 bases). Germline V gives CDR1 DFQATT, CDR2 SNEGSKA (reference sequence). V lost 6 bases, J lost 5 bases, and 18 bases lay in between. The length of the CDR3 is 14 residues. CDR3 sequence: CSATLPRGIDTQYF. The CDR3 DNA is TGCAGTGCCACCCTCCCTAGGGGGATAGATACGCAGTATTTT.

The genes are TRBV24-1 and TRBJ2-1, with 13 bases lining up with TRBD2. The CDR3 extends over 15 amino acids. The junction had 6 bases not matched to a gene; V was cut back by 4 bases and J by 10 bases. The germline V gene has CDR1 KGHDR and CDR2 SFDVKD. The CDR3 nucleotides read TGTGCCACCAGTGACACGGGACTAGCGGGACCCGAGCAGTTCTTC. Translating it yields CATSDTGLAGPEQFF.

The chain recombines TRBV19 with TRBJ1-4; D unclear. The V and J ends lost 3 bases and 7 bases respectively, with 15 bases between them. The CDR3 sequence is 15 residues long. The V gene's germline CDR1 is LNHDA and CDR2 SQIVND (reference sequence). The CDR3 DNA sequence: TGTGCCAGTAGTATTCGGGTGACCGGGAGTGAAAAACTGTTTTTT. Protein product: CASSIRVTGSEKLFF. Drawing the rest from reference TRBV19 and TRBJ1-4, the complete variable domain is DGGITQSPKYLFRKEGQNVTLSCEQNLNHDAMYWYRQDPGQGLRLIYYSQIVNDFQKGDIAEGYSVSREKKESFPLTVTSAQKNPTAFYLCASSIRVTGSEKLFFGSGTQLSVL.

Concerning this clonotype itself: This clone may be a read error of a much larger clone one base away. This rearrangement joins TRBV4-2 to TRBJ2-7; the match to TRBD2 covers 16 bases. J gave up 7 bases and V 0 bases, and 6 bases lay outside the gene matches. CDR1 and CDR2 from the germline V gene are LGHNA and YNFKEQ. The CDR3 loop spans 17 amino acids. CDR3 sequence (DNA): TGTGCCAGCAGCCAAGAGGGACTAGCGGGAGGGAATGGTGAGCAGTACTTC. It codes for CASSQEGLAGGNGEQYF.

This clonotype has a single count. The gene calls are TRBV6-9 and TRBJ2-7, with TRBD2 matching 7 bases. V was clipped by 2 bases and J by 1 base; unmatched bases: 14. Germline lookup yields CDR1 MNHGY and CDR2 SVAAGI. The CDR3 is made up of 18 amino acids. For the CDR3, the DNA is TGTGCCAGCAGTTATCCCCTGTTACCGGGGAGGGCGTCCTACGAGCAGTACTTC. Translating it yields CASSYPLLPGRASYEQYF.

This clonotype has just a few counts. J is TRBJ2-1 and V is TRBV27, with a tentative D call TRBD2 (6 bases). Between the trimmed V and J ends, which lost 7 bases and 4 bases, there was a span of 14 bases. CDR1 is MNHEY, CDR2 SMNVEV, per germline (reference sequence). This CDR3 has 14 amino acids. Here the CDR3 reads CASTAGRVYNEQFF. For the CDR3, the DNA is TGTGCCAGCACCGCGGGACGGGTTTACAATGAGCAGTTCTTC.

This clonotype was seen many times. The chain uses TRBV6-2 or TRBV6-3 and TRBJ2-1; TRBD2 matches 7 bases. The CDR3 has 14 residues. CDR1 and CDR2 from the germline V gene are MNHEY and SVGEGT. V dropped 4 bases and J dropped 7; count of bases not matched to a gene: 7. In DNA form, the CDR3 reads TGTGCCAGCAGTTCAACTAGCGCGGGGAATGAGCAGTTCTTC. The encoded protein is CASSSTSAGNEQFF.

The CDR3 reads CASSTASSAPQRETQYF. CDR3 DNA sequence: TGTGCCAGCAGCACGGCTTCTAGCGCGCCACAACGGGAGACCCAGTACTTC. This chain joins TRBV7-6 and TRBJ2-5, with a possible D match to TRBD2 (6 bases). Germline assignment: CDR1 SGHVS and CDR2 FNYEAQ. The CDR3 runs 17 residues. Trimming pared 5 bases from V and 5 bases from J, leaving 24 bases between.

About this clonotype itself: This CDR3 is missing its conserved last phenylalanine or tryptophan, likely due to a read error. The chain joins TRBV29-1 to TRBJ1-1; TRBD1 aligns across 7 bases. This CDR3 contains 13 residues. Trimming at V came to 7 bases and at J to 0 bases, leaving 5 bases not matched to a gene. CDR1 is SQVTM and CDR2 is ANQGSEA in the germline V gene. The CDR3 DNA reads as TGCAGCGGAAACAGGGGCATGAACACTGAAGCTTTCTCT. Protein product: CSGNRGMNTEAFS.

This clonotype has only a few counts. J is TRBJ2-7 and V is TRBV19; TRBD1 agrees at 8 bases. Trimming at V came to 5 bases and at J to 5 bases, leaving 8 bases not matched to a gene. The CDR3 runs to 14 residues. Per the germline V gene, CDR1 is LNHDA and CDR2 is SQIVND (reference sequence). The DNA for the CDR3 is TGTGCCAGTAGTGGAGGACAGGGTCCCCACGAGCAGTACTTC. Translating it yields CASSGGQGPHEQYF.

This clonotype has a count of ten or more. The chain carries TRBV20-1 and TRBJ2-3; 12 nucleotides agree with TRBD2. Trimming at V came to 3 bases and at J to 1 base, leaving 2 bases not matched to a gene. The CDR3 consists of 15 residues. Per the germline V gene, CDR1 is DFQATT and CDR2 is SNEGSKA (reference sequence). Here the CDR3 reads CSASRLAGGTDTQYF. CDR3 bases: TGCAGTGCTAGTCGACTAGCGGGGGGCACAGATACGCAGTATTTT.

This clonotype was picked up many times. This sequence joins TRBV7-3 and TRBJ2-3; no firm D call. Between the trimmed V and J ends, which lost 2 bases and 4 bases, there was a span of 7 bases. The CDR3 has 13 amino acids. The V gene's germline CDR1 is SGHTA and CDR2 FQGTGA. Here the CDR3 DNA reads TGTGCCAGCAGCTTAGAGGTCTCAGATACGCAGTATTTT. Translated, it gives CASSLEVSDTQYF.

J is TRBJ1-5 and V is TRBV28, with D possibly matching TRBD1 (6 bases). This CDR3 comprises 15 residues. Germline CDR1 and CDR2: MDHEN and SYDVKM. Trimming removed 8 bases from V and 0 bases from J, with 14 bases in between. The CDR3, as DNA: TGTGCCAGCCAACAGGGAGGGCTTAGCAATCAGCCCCAGCATTTT. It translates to CASQQGGLSNQPQHF.

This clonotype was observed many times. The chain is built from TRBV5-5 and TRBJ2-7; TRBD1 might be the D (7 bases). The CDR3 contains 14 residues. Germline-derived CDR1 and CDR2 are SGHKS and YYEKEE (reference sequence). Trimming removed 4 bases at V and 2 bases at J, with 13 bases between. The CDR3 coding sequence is TGTGCCAGCAGCGGAGGGACAGTAACCTACGAGCAGTACTTC. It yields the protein CASSGGTVTYEQYF.

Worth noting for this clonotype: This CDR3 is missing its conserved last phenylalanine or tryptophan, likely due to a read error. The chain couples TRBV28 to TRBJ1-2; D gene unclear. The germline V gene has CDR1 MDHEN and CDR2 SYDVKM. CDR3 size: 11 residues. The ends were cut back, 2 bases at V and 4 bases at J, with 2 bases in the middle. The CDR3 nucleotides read TGTGCCAGCAGTTTAGCCTATGGCTACACCCTC. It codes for CASSLAYGYTL.

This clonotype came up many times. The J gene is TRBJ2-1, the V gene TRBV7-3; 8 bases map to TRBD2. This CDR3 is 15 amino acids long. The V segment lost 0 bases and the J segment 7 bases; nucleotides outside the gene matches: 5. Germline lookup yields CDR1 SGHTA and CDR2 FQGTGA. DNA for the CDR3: TGTGCCAGCAGCTTAACAGCGGGAGTTATTAATGAGCAGTTCTTC. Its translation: CASSLTAGVINEQFF. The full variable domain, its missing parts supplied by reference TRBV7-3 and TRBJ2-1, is GAGVSQTPSNKVTEKGKYVELRCDPISGHTALYWYRQSLGQGPEFLIYFQGTGAADDSGLPNDRFFAVRPEGSVSTLKIQRTERGDSAVYLCASSLTAGVINEQFFGPGTRLTVL.

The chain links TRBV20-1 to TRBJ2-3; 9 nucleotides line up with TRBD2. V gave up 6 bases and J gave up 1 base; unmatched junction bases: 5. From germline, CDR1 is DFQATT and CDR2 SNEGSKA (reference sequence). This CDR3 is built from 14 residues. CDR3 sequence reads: CSALSGSRTDTQYF. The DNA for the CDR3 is TGCAGTGCCCTTAGCGGGAGTCGCACAGATACGCAGTATTTT.

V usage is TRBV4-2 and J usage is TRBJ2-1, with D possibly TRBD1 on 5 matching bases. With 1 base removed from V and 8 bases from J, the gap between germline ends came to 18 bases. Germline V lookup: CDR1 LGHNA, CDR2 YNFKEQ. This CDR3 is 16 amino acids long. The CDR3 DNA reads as TGTGCCAGCAGCCAAGTAGGGGCGCTAGTTCTCCATGAGCAGTTCTTC. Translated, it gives CASSQVGALVLHEQFF.

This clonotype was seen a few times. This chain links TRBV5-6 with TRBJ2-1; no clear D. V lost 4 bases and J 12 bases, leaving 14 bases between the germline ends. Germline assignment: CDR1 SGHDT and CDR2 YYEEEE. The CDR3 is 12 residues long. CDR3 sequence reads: CASSVGDLGQFF. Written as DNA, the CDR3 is TGTGCCAGCAGCGTTGGGGATTTAGGGCAGTTCTTC.

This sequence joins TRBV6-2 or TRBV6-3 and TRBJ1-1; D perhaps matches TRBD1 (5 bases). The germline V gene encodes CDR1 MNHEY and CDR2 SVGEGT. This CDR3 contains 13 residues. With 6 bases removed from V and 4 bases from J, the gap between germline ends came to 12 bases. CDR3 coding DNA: TGTGCCAGCAGCCCGTACGGGGGCACTGAAGCTTTCTTT. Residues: CASSPYGGTEAFF.